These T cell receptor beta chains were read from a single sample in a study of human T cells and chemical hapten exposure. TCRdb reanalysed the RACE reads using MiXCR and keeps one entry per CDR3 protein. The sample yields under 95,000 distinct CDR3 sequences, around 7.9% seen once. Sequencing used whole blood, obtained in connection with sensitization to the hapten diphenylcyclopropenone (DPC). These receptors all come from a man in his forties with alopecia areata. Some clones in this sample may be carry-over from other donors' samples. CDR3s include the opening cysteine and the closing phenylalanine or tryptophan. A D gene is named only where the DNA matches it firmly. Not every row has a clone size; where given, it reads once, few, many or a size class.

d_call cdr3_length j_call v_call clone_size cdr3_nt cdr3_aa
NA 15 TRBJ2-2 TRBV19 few TGTGCCAGTAGCACCCGTAGGGGAAGAGCCGGGGAGCTGTTTTTT CASSTRRGRAGELFF
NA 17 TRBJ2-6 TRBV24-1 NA TGTGCCACCAGTGATCATGGTGGGACCTCTGGGGCCAACGTCCTGACTTTC CATSDHGGTSGANVLTF
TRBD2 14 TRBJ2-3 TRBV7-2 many TGTGCCAGCAGCTTCCAGCGGGACACAGATACGCAGTATTTT CASSFQRDTDTQYF
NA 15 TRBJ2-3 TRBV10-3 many TGTGCCTCCGCCCCTTTGCTCGGTGGCACAGATACGCAGTATTTT CASAPLLGGTDTQYF
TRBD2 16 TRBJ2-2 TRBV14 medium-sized TGTGCCAGCAGCCAATTTCTAGCGGATCCCTTAGGGGAGCTGTTTTTT CASSQFLADPLGELFF
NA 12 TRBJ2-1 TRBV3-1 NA TGTGCCAGCAGCCAAGTTAGAAATGAGCAGTTCTTC CASSQVRNEQFF
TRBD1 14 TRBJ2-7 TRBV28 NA TGTGCCAGCAGTTCCCAGGGGGCGAGGAACGAGCAGTACTTC CASSSQGARNEQYF
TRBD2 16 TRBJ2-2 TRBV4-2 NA TGTGCCAGCACCGCACTAGCGGGAGGGCCCCCCGGGGAGCTGTTTTTT CASTALAGGPPGELFF
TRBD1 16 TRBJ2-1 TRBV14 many TGTGCCAGCGTCCTCCTCCGGGACAGCTCCTACAATGAGCAGTTCTTC CASVLLRDSSYNEQFF
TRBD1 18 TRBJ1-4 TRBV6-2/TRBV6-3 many TGTGCCAGCAGTCCCCATTATCCTACCGGGACAGGGGATGAAAAACTGTTTTTT CASSPHYPTGTGDEKLFF
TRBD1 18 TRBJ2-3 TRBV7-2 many TGTGCCAGCAGCTTAGTGGTCTCGGACAGGGCCGGTACAGATACGCAGTATTTT CASSLVVSDRAGTDTQYF
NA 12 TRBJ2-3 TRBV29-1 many TGCAGCGTTGAACAGGGCACAGATACGCAGTATTTT CSVEQGTDTQYF
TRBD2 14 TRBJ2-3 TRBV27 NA TGTGCCAGCAGTTTAGGACTAGCTACAGATACGCAGTATTTT CASSLGLATDTQYF
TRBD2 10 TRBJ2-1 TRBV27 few TGTGCCAGCAGTCTACCCGGGGGGACGTTC CASSLPGGTF
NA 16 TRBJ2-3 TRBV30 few TGTGCCTGGACGGAGGCGGGACAGAGTTATGCGGATACGCAGTATTTT CAWTEAGQSYADTQYF
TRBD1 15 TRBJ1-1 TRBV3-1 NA TGTGCCAGCAGCCATCCGACAGGGGGAAACACTGAAGCTTTCTTT CASSHPTGGNTEAFF
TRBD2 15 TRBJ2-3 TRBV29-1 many TGCAGCGTCCAAATAGCGGGATGGAGGGCAGATACGCAGTATTTT CSVQIAGWRADTQYF
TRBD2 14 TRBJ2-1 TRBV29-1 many TGCAGCGTTGTACTAGCGGGACTGGACAATGAGCAGTTCTTC CSVVLAGLDNEQFF
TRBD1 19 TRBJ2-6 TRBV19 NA TGTGCCAGTAGCCCCCTACGGACAGGGGAAGGGTCTGGGGCCAACGTCCTGACTTTC CASSPLRTGEGSGANVLTF
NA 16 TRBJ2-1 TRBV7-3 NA TGTGCCAGCAGCTTAAGCGGAACCGGGCAGCGCAATGAGCAGTTCTTC CASSLSGTGQRNEQFF
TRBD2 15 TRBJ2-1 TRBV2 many TGTGCCAGCAGCCCCGGACTAGCGGGAGCCAATGAGCAGTTCTTC CASSPGLAGANEQFF
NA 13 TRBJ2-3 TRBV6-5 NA TGTGCCAGCAGTGGAGGATCTGCAGATACGCAGTATTTT CASSGGSADTQYF
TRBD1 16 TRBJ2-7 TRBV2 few TGTGCCAGCTTTGGGACAGCGATAGGGAATCGATTCGAGCAGTACTTC CASFGTAIGNRFEQYF
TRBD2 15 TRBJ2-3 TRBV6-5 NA TGTGCCAGCAGGGGACTAGCGGGACTCACAGATACGCAGTATTTT CASRGLAGLTDTQYF
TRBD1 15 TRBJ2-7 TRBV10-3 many TGTGCCATCAGTGAAGGAGGACAGGGGGCCGGGGAGCAGTACTTC CAISEGGQGAGEQYF
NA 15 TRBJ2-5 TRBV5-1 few TGCGCCAGCAGCTCGACCTGGACGAACCAAGAGACCCAGTACTTC CASSSTWTNQETQYF